What follows are 19 T cell receptor beta chains derived from one specimen sequenced in a study of post-analysis software for immune sequencing data. The study's findings and limits: Included in a set of roughly 5 TRBV segments more frequent in patients than controls were TRBV5-6, TRBV5-1 and TRBV20-1.

Carried by the TCR beta cDNA libraries were unique molecular identifiers. TCRdb processed the PCR reads anew with MiXCR; each CDR3 protein has one entry. Among hundreds of thousands of distinct CDR3 sequences listed, more than 30% were seen once. What these receptors recognize is not known. Material for sequencing was blood. These TCRs come from a girl aged 2 to 9 with multiple sclerosis.

This rearrangement joins TRBV4-1 to TRBJ1-1, with 7 bases aligning to TRBD1. There are 16 residues in the CDR3. Trimming cost V 4 bases and J 1 base; bases outside gene matches: 9. In germline, CDR1 is MGHRA, CDR2 YSYEKL. The CDR3 coding sequence is TGCGCCAGCAGCCCTCGTCTACAGGGGCGGAACACTGAAGCTTTCTTT. It encodes CASSPRLQGRNTEAFF.

The chain is built from TRBV25-1 and TRBJ2-1; D remains ambiguous. The germline CDR1 and CDR2 sequences are MGHDK and SYGVNS. CDR3 length equals 15 residues. The V and J ends lost 3 bases and 0 bases respectively, with 9 bases between them. The CDR3 region has the DNA TGTGCCAGCAGTGAGCCCGCGAGCTCCTACAATGAGCAGTTCTTC. This encodes CASSEPASSYNEQFF. The full variable domain, its missing parts supplied by reference TRBV25-1 and TRBJ2-1, is EADIYQTPRYLVIGTGKKITLECSQTMGHDKMYWYQQDPGMELHLIHYSYGVNSTEKGDLSSESTVSRIRTEHFPLTLESARPSHTSQYLCASSEPASSYNEQFFGPGTRLTVL.

This clonotype has just a few counts. The chain has TRBV6-6 and TRBJ2-5; 7 nucleotides match TRBD1. V shed 5 bases, J shed 2 bases, and the junction held 5 bases outside the gene matches. The germline CDR1 and CDR2 sequences are MNHNY and SVGAGI (reference sequence). The CDR3 extends over 14 amino acids. CDR3 sequence reads: CASSTGTVQETQYF. CDR3 nucleotide sequence: TGTGCCAGCAGTACCGGGACAGTTCAAGAGACCCAGTACTTC.

This clonotype was detected only a few times. At one end, the junction sequence differs from germline, possibly due to a read error. This rearrangement joins TRBV5-1 to TRBJ2-7, with 10 positions matching TRBD2. The CDR3 loop spans 15 amino acids. Per germline, CDR1 SGHRS and CDR2 YFSETQ. The CDR3 bases are TGTGCCAGCAGCTTAGAAGCGGGAGGGCCCTACGAGCAGTACTTC. This encodes CASSLEAGGPYEQYF.

This clonotype came up a few times. The chain recombines TRBV7-9 with TRBJ2-7; the D gene is possibly TRBD1 (6 bases). V was shortened by 5 bases and J by 3 bases, with 14 bases between the two germline ends. This CDR3 is built from 14 residues. Germline CDR1 is SEHNR and CDR2 is FQNEAQ (reference sequence). CDR3 coding DNA: TGTGCCAGCAGCCTGCGGACAGCAAACTACGAGCAGTACTTC. Encoded protein: CASSLRTANYEQYF.

This sequence joins TRBV10-3 and TRBJ1-5; D gene uncertain. With 6 bases removed from V and 5 bases from J, the gap between germline ends came to 11 bases. The CDR3 loop spans 13 amino acids. Germline CDR1 reads ENHRY; CDR2 reads SYGVKD. The DNA of the CDR3 is TGTGCCATCAGAGAGCGAAGGGATCAGCCCCAGCATTTT. It is translated as CAIRERRDQPQHF.

This clonotype appeared many times. A junction end diverges from the germline sequence, so it may reflect a read error. The rearrangement uses TRBV7-2 and TRBJ2-7; 9 positions match TRBD2. Germline CDR1 SGHTA, CDR2 FQGNSA. The CDR3 sequence is 14 residues long. CDR3 sequence (DNA): TGCGCCAGCAGCTTGGGCGGGAGGGCCTACGAGCAGTACTTC. This codes for CASSLGGRAYEQYF.

This clonotype was counted between two and nine times. The chain links TRBV29-1 to TRBJ1-2, with a possible D match to TRBD1 (6 bases). In germline, CDR1 is SQVTM, CDR2 ANQGSEA. V dropped 2 bases and J dropped 8 bases, with 15 bases sitting between them. The CDR3 runs to 13 residues. The CDR3 region is CSVEPPDSEGYTF. DNA for the CDR3: TGCAGCGTTGAACCCCCGGACAGCGAAGGCTACACCTTC.

CDR3 sequence (DNA): TGCAGTGCTAGGGACAGGGGGCTTGGCTACACCTTC. Its translation: CSARDRGLGYTF. The chain couples TRBV20-1 to TRBJ1-2; 11 nucleotides align to TRBD1. The CDR3 is 12 amino acids. Looked up from germline, CDR1 is DFQATT and CDR2 is SNEGSKA (reference sequence). With V trimmed by 3 bases and J by 7 bases, 1 base remained unmatched.

This rearrangement joins TRBV27 to TRBJ2-1, with TRBD2 identical over 7 bases. The CDR3 contains 16 residues. Germline-derived CDR1 and CDR2 are MNHEY and SMNVEV (reference sequence). V lost 5 bases, J lost 0 bases, and 7 bases stayed unmatched. CDR3 sequence: CASSGGASGSYNEQFF. The CDR3 nucleotides read TGTGCCAGCAGTGGAGGGGCTAGCGGCTCCTACAATGAGCAGTTCTTC.

The rearrangement joins TRBV12-3 or TRBV12-4 to TRBJ2-1, with TRBD2 identical over 10 bases. The CDR3 length is 16 residues. With 4 bases clipped from V and 7 bases from J, the junction kept 10 bases outside the gene matches. The CDR3 coding sequence is TGTGCCAGCAGTTCCCCTCCGGGACTAGCGAAGAATGAGCAGTTCTTC. Translation gives CASSSPPGLAKNEQFF.

This clonotype was observed a few times. V usage is TRBV10-3 and J usage is TRBJ2-7; D may be TRBD2 (6 bases). CDR3 length: 12 residues. Between the trimmed V and J ends, which lost 5 bases and 6 bases, there was a span of 11 bases. Germline lookup yields CDR1 ENHRY and CDR2 SYGVKD. The CDR3 spells CAISQLATEQYF. CDR3 bases: TGTGCCATCAGTCAACTAGCTACCGAGCAGTACTTC.

The genes are TRBV14 and TRBJ2-5; 11 positions match TRBD2. The CDR3 spans 16 residues. Germline V CDR1 and CDR2: SGHDN, FVKESK. Unmatched junction bases numbered 8, after V lost 4 bases and J lost 4 bases. CDR3 sequence reads: CASSRRTSGRGETQYF. CDR3 bases: TGTGCCAGCAGCCGGCGGACTAGCGGGCGTGGAGAGACCCAGTACTTC.

CDR3 sequence reads: CASRYGETQYF. CDR3 bases: TGTGCCAGCCGATACGGGGAGACCCAGTACTTC. The rearrangement links TRBV11-2 to TRBJ2-5; no clear D. V was pared by 8 bases and J by 5 bases, with 9 bases between. The CDR3 consists of 11 residues. Germline assignment: CDR1 SGHAT and CDR2 FQNNGV.

There are a few counts of this clonotype. The J gene is TRBJ2-1, the V gene TRBV4-3; 11 bases align to TRBD2. CDR3 length: 18 amino acids. The germline CDR1 and CDR2 sequences are LGHNA and YSLEER. V shed 3 bases, J shed 3 bases, and the junction held 10 bases outside the gene matches. The CDR3 protein is CASSQGDSGRARYNEQFF. For the CDR3, the DNA is TGCGCCAGCAGCCAGGGGGATAGCGGGAGGGCCCGCTACAATGAGCAGTTCTTC.

The chain carries TRBV6-2 or TRBV6-3 and TRBJ2-2; D gene uncertain. The CDR3 is 14 residues long. CDR1 is MNHEY and CDR2 is SVGEGT in the germline V gene. The germline V and J ends were trimmed by 1 base and 1 base, with 4 bases remaining between them. CDR3 sequence (DNA): TGTGCCAGCAGTTACTTGGAGAACACCGGGGAGCTGTTTTTT. Translating it yields CASSYLENTGELFF.

A few counts support this clonotype. The chain is built from TRBV6-1 and TRBJ2-7; maybe TRBD1 (6 bases). The germline V gene encodes CDR1 MNHNS and CDR2 SASEGT. This CDR3 has 13 amino acids. The ends were cut back, 8 bases at V and 4 bases at J, with 15 bases in the middle. The CDR3 nucleotides read TGTGCCAGCTCCCCAACAGGGTTGTACGAGCAGTACTTC. Translating it yields CASSPTGLYEQYF.

J is TRBJ2-5 and V is TRBV5-1; the D gene is possibly TRBD2 (6 bases). V lost 5 bases to trimming and J lost 4 bases, with 12 bases between them. This CDR3 comprises 13 residues. Germline-derived CDR1 and CDR2 are SGHRS and YFSETQ. The DNA for the CDR3 is TGCGCCAGCAGGGGCCCCGGGGGAGAGACCCAGTACTTC. This gives the protein CASRGPGGETQYF.

The rearrangement uses TRBV6-6 and TRBJ1-1; D is undetermined. Germline CDR1 and CDR2: MNHNY and SVGAGI (reference sequence). V lost 8 bases, J lost 0 bases, and 10 bases lay in between. This CDR3 region has 13 residues. The CDR3 protein is CASETAMNTEAFF. The DNA of the CDR3 is TGTGCCAGCGAGACGGCAATGAACACTGAAGCTTTCTTT.